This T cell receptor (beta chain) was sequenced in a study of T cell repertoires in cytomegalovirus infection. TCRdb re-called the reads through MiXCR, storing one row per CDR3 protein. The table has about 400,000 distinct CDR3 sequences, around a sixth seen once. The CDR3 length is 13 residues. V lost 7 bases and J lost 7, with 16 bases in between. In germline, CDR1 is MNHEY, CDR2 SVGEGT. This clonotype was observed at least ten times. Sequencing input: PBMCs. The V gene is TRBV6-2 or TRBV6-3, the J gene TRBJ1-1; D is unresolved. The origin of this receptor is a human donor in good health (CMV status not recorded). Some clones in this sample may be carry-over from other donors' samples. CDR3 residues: CASTQPDGSEAFF. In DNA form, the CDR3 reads TGTGCCAGCACTCAGCCGGATGGAAGTGAAGCTTTCTTT.